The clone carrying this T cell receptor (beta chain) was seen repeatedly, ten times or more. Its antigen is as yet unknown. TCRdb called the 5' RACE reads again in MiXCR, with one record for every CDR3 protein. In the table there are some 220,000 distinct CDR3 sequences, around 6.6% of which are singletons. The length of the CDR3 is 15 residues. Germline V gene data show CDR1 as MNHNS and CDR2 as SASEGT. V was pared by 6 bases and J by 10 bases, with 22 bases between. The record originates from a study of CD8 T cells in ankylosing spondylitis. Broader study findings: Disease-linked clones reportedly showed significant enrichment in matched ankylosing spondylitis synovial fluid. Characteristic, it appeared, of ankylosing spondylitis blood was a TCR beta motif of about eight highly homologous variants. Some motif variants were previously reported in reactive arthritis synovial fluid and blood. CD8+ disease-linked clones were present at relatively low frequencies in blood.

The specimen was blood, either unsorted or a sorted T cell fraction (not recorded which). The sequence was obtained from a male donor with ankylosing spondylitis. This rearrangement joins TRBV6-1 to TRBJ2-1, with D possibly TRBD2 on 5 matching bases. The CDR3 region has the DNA TGTGCCAGCAGACTGGGAGACCCTCGGCTCCAGGAGCAGTTCTTC. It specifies CASRLGDPRLQEQFF.